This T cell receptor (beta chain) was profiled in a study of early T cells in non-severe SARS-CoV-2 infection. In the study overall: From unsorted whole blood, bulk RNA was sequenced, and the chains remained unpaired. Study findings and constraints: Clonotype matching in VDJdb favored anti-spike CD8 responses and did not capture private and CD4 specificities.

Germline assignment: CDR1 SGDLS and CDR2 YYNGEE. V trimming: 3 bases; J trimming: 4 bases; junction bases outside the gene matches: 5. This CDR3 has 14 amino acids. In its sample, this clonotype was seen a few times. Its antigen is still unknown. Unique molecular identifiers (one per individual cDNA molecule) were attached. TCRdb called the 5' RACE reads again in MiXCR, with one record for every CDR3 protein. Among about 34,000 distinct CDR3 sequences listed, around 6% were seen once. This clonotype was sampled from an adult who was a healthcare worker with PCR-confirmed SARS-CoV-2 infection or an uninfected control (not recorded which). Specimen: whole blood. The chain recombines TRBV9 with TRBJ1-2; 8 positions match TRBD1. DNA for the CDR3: TGTGCCAGCAGCGCTGGGGACAGGTCCTATGGCTACACCTTC. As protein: CASSAGDRSYGYTF.